The clone carrying this T cell receptor beta chain was observed many times. Its target is unknown. Germline values: CDR1 MNHEY, CDR2 SVGAGI. The CDR3 covers 15 residues. The J segment lost 5 bases and the V segment lost 4 bases, leaving 6 bases of the junction unmatched. This sample is part of a study of naive and memory T cell subsets. Study-wide points: The RNA method is potentially sensitive to activation and differentiation changes.

The library had UMIs added by 3' ligation of an oligonucleotide to TCR cDNA. Whole blood, around 2.5 ml, came from adult healthy volunteers. Cells were not sorted; total RNA input targeted about 1 to 1000 ng. Four PCR rounds used nested alpha and beta constant region primers plus the SP2 primer. Reverse transcription of blood and skin TCR RNA was primed at alpha and beta constant regions. TCRdb re-called the 5' RACE reads with MiXCR, one entry per CDR3 protein. Of roughly 48,000 distinct CDR3 sequences listed, over 3.5% are singletons. This TCR was recovered from a female donor in good health. The chain couples TRBV6-5 to TRBJ2-5, with 11 positions matching TRBD1. The CDR3 DNA follows: TGTGCCAGCAGTTCCGGACAGGGGGCTGTGGAGACCCAGTACTTC. It is translated as CASSSGQGAVETQYF.